The T cell receptor (beta chain) under discussion was sequenced for a study of T cells in Graves' hyperthyroidism and ophthalmopathy. Study-wide points: Ophthalmopathy stood apart from stable hyperthyroidism in a 13 V-J model.

With V trimmed by 4 bases and J by 5 bases, 8 bases remained unmatched. CDR1 is MDHEN, CDR2 SYDVKM, per germline. The CDR3 has 15 amino acids. Many counts were recorded for this clonotype. The target antigen is unknown. RNA transcripts served as the template for amplifying TCR beta CDR3 regions. Researchers ran a first-round RT-PCR on the TCR CDR3 using the HTBI primer set. One entry per CDR3 protein results from TCRdb running MiXCR on the multiplex PCR reads. The sample lists some 720,000 distinct CDR3 sequences; roughly 17% were seen once. The chain joins TRBV28 to TRBJ1-5; 7 positions agree with TRBD1. Sequenced sample: blood. This TCR derives from a man aged 18-30 years with Graves' hyperthyroidism. The CDR3 region is CASSSHDRDDQPQHF. In DNA form, the CDR3 reads TGTGCCAGCAGTTCACACGACAGGGATGATCAGCCCCAGCATTTT.